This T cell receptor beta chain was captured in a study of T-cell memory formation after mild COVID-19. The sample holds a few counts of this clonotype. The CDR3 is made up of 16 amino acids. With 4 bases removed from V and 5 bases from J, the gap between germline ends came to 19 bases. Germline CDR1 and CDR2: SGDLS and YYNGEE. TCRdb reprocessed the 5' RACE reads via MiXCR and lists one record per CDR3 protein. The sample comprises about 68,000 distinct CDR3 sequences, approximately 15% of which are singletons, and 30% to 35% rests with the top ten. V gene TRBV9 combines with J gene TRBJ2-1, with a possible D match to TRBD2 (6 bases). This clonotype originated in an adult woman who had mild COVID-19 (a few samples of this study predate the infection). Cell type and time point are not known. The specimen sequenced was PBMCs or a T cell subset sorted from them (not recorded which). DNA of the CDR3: TGTGCCAGCAGCCCAACCGGGGGACTGGGAAACAATGAGCAGTTCTTC. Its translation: CASSPTGGLGNNEQFF.